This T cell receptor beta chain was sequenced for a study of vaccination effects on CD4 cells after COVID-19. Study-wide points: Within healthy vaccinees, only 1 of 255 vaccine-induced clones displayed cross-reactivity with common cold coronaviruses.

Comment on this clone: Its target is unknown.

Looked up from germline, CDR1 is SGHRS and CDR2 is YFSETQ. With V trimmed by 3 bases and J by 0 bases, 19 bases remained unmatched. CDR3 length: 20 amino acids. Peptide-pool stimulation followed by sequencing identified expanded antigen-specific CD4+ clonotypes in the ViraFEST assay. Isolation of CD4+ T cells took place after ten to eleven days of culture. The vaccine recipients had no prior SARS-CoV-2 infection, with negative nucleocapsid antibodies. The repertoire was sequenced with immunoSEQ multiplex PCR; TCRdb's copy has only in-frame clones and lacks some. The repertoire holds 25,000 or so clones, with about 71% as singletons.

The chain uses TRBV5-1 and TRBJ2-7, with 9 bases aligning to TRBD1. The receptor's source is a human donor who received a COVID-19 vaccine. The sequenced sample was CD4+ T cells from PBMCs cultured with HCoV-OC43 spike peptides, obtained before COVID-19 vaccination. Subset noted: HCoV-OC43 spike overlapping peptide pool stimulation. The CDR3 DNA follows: TGCGCCAGCAGCTCACAAACCGGGACAGGGTCCCTTACAAGCTCCTACGAGCAGTACTTC. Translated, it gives CASSSQTGTGSLTSSYEQYF.